This T cell receptor (beta chain) was sequenced for a study of T-cell reconstitution after alpha-beta-depleted transplantation in children. The TCRbeta library incorporated unique molecular identifiers. TCRdb reanalysed the PCR reads using MiXCR and keeps one entry per CDR3 protein. The table includes 330,000 or so distinct CDR3 sequences, 10% detected once. Trimming took off 1 base at V and 4 bases at J, with 8 bases between the two ends. The CDR3 sequence is 13 residues long. Germline CDR1 is SQVTM and CDR2 is ANQGSEA. In its sample, this clonotype was seen a few times. The chain uses TRBV29-1 and TRBJ1-5; D uncertain. The clonotype was recovered from a human donor who donated a stem cell graft to a child with acute lymphoblastic leukemia. Material: PBMCs from the stem cell graft donor, obtained from the stem cell graft. For the CDR3, the DNA is TGCAGCGTTGAAGTGAACCCTAATCAGCCCCAGCATTTT. This encodes CSVEVNPNQPQHF. The variable domain in full, completed from reference TRBV29-1 and TRBJ1-5, reads SAVISQKPSRDICQRGTSLTIQCQVDSQVTMMFWYRQQPGQSLTLIATANQGSEATYESGFVIDKFPISRPNLTFSTLTVSNMSPEDSSIYLCSVEVNPNQPQHFGDGTRLSIL.